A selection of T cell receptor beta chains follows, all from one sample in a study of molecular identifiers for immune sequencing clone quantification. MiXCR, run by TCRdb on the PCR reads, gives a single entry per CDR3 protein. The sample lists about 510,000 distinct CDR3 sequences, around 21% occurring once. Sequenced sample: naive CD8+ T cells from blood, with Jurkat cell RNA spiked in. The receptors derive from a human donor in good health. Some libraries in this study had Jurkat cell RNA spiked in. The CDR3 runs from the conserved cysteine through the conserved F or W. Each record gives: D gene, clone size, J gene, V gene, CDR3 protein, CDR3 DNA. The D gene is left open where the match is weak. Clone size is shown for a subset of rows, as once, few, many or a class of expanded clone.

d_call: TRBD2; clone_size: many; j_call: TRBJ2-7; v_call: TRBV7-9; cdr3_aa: CASSPPGGLDYEQYF; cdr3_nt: TGTGCCAGCAGCCCCCCCGGGGGGTTGGACTACGAGCAGTACTTC
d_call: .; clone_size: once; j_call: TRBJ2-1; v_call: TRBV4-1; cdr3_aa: CASSDRASRDYEQFF; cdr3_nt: TGCGCCAGCAGTGACAGGGCATCGAGGGACTATGAGCAGTTCTTC
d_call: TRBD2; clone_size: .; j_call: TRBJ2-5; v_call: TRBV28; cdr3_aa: CASSLGASGREETQYF; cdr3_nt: TGTGCCAGCAGTTTAGGTGCTAGCGGGAGGGAAGAGACCCAGTACTTC
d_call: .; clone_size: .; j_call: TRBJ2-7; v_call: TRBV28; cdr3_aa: CASSLWVGTYELYF; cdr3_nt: TGTGCCAGCAGTTTATGGGTCGGAACCTACGAGCTGTACTTC
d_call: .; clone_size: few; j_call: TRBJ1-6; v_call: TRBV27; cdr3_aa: CASSLSSGVFYNSPLHF; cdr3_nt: TGTGCCAGCAGTTTATCGAGCGGGGTCTTCTATAATTCACCCCTCCACTTT
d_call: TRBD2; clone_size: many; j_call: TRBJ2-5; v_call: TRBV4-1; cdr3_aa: CASSQALAGRQETQYF; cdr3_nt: TGCGCCAGCAGCCAAGCGCTAGCGGGGAGGCAAGAGACCCAGTACTTC
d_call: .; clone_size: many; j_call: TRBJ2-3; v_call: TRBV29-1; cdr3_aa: CSVEFIRLPKTQDTQYF; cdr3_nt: TGCAGCGTTGAGTTTATAAGACTCCCCAAAACACAAGATACGCAGTATTTT
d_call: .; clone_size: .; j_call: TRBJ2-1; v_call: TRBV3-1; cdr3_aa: CASSRTVINEQFF; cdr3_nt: TGTGCCAGCAGCCGGACAGTAATCAATGAGCAGTTCTTC
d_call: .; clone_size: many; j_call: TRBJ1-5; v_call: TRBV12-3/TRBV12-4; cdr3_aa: CASSLAIGQPQHF; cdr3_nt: TGTGCCAGCAGTTTGGCCATAGGGCAGCCCCAGCATTTT
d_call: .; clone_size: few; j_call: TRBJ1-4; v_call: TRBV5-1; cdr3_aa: CASSLDNPAKEKLFF; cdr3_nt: TGCGCCAGCAGCTTGGACAATCCAGCCAAGGAAAAACTGTTTTTT
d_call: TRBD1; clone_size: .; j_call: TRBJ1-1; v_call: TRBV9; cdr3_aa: CASSESGQGRSEAFF; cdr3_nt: TGTGCCAGCAGCGAGTCGGGACAGGGGAGGTCTGAAGCTTTCTTT
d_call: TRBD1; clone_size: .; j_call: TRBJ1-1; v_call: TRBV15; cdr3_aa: CATSRNTRGPPNTEAFF; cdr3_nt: TGTGCCACCAGCAGAAATACGAGGGGGCCACCGAACACTGAAGCTTTCTTT
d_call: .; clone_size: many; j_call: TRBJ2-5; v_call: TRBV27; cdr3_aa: CASSTRGQETQYF; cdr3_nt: TGTGCCAGCAGCACCCGGGGCCAAGAGACCCAGTACTTC
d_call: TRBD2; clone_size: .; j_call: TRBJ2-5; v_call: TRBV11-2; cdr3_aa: CASSPYPGGQETQYF; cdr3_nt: TGTGCCAGCAGCCCATACCCGGGGGGGCAAGAGACCCAGTACTTC
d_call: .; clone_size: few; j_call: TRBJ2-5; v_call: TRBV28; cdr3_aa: CASKLQETQYF; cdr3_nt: TGTGCCAGCAAGCTGCAAGAGACCCAGTACTTC
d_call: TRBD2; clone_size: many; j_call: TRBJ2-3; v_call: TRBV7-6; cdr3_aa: CASIITPGLAETSTDTQYF; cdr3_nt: TGTGCCAGCATTATAACCCCGGGACTAGCGGAAACTAGCACAGATACGCAGTATTTT
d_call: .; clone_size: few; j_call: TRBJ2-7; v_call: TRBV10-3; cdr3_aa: CAIKTGSSSYEQYF; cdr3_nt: TGTGCCATCAAAACAGGGTCCAGCTCCTACGAGCAGTACTTC
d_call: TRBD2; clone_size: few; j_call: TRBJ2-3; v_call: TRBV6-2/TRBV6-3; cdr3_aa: CATGGGITDTQYF; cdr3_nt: TGTGCCACCGGGGGGGGGATTACAGATACGCAGTATTTT
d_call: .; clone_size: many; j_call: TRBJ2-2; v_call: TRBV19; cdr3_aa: CASSAGANTGELFF; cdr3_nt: TGTGCCAGTAGTGCAGGGGCGAACACCGGGGAGCTGTTTTTT
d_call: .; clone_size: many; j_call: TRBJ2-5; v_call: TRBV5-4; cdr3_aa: CASSSLVEAQETQYF; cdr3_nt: TGTGCCAGCAGCTCGTTAGTGGAAGCCCAAGAGACCCAGTACTTC
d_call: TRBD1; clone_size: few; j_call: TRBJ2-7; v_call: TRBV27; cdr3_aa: CASKVGTGVRYEQYF; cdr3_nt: TGTGCCAGCAAGGTCGGGACAGGGGTACGCTACGAGCAGTACTTC
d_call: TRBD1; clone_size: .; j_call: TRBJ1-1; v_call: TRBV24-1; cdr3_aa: CATSAKGQGLTEAFF; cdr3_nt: TGTGCCACCAGTGCCAAAGGACAGGGGCTCACTGAAGCTTTCTTT
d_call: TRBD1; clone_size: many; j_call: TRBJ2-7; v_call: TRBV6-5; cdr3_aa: CASSYGTESEQYF; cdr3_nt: TGTGCCAGCAGTTACGGGACAGAAAGCGAGCAGTACTTC
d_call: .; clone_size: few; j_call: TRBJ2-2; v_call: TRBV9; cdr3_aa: CASTEGNTGELFF; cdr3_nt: TGTGCCAGCACAGAGGGGAACACCGGGGAGCTGTTTTTT
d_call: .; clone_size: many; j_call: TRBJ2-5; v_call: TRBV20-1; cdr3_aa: CSARVMNHGETQYF; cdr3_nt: TGCAGTGCTAGAGTCATGAATCACGGGGAGACCCAGTACTTC
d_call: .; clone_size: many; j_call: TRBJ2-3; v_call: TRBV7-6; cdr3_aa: CASSNHLATSTDTQYF; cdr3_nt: TGTGCCAGCAGCAACCACCTAGCGACTAGCACAGATACGCAGTATTTT
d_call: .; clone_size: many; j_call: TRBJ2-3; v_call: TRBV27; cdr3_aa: CASSFGGLRADTQYF; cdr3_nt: TGTGCCAGCAGTTTCGGGGGGCTTAGGGCAGATACGCAGTATTTT
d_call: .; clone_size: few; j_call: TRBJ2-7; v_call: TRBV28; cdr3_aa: CASRPRQYPTYEQYF; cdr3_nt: TGTGCCAGCAGACCCCGACAGTACCCGACCTACGAGCAGTACTTC
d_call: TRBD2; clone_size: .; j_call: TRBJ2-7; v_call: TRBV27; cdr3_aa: CASSSGLAGPPGQYF; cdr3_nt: TGTGCCAGCAGTTCCGGACTAGCGGGACCACCAGGGCAGTACTTC
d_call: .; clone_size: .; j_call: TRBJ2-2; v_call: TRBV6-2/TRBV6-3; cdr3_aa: CASSRGDSYTGELFF; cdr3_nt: TGTGCCAGCAGTAGAGGGGACTCCTACACCGGGGAGCTGTTTTTT
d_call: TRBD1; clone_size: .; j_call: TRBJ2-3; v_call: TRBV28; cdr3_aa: CASSLWGSRAGGGTDTQYF; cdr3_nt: TGTGCCAGCAGTTTATGGGGCTCTAGGGCAGGGGGCGGGACAGATACGCAGTATTTT
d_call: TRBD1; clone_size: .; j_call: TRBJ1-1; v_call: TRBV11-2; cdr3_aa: CASSLVQGAVNTEAFF; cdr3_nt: TGTGCCAGCAGCTTAGTCCAGGGGGCGGTCAACACTGAAGCTTTCTTT
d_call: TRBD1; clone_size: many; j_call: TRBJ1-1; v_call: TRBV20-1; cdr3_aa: CSARVTGGIAEAFF; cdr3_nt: TGCAGTGCTAGAGTAACAGGGGGTATAGCTGAAGCTTTCTTT
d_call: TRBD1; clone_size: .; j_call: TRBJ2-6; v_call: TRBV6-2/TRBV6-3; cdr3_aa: CASSYSYGQGSGANVLTF; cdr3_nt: TGTGCCAGCAGTTATTCATACGGACAGGGGTCTGGGGCCAACGTCCTGACTTTC
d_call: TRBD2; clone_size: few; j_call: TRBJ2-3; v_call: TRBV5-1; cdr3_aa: CASSITPGLAGGITDTQYF; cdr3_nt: TGCGCCAGCAGCATCACCCCCGGACTAGCGGGGGGAATCACAGATACGCAGTATTTT
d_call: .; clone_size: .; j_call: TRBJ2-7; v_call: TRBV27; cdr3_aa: CASSVFTGSSYEQYF; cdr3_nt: TGTGCCAGCAGTGTTTTCACAGGGAGCTCCTACGAGCAGTACTTC
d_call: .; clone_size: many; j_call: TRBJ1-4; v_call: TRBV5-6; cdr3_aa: CASSPDALTEKLFF; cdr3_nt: TGTGCCAGCAGCCCGGACGCATTAACTGAAAAACTGTTTTTT
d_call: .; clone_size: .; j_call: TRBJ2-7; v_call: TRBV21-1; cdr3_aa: CASSRLGTGVNEQYF; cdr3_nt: TGTGCCAGCAGCAGATTGGGGACAGGGGTCAACGAGCAGTACTTC
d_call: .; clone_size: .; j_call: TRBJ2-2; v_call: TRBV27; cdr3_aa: CASSKDRNTGELFF; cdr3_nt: TGTGCCAGCAGTAAGGACAGGAACACCGGGGAGCTGTTTTTT
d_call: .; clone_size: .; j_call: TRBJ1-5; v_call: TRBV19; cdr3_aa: CASSIDGGLIQPQHF; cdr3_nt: TGTGCCAGTAGTATAGACGGGGGGCTTATTCAGCCCCAGCATTTT
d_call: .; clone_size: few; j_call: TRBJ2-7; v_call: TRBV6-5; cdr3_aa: CASSWGAGHSYEQYF; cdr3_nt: TGTGCCAGCAGTTGGGGGGCAGGTCATTCCTACGAGCAGTACTTC
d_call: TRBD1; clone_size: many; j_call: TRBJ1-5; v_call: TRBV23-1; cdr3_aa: CASSQPDRGRDQPQHF; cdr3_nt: TGCGCCAGCAGTCAACCGGACAGGGGGCGCGATCAGCCCCAGCATTTT
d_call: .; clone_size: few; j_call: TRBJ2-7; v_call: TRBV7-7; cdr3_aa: CASSDLQGGEQYF; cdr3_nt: TGTGCTAGCAGCGACTTACAGGGCGGCGAGCAGTACTTC
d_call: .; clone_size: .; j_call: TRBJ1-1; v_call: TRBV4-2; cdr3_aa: CASSQEGLGGVNTEAFF; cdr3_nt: TGTGCCAGCAGCCAAGAAGGACTTGGAGGGGTGAACACTGAAGCTTTCTTT
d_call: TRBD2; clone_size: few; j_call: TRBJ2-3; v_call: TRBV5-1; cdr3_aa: CASSGWPGIAGDTDTQYF; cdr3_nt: TGCGCCAGCAGCGGGTGGCCAGGAATAGCGGGGGACACAGATACGCAGTATTTT
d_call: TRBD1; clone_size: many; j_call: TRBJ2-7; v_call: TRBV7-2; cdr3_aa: CASSLGTGEVHEQYF; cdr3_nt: TGTGCCAGCAGCCTGGGGACAGGGGAGGTCCACGAGCAGTACTTC
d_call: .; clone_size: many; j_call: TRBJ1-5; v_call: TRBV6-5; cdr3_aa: CASSQTGGGGQPQHF; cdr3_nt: TGTGCCAGCAGTCAAACGGGGGGGGGTGGTCAGCCCCAGCATTTT
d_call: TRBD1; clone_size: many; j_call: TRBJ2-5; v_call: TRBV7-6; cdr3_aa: CASSFLQGVQETQYF; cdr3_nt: TGTGCCAGCAGCTTCCTCCAGGGGGTTCAGGAGACCCAGTACTTC
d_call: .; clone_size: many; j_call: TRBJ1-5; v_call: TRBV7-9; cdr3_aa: CASSSPFGSGQPQHF; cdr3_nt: TGTGCCAGCAGCTCTCCATTCGGTTCGGGTCAGCCCCAGCATTTT
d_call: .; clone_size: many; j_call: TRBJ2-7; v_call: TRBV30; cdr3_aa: CAWTPGAGVYEQYF; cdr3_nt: TGTGCCTGGACCCCCGGGGCAGGAGTTTACGAGCAGTACTTC
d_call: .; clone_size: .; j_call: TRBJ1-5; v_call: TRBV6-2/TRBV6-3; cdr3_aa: CASKFDSDSNQPQHF; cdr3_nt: TGTGCCAGCAAATTCGACAGCGATAGCAATCAGCCCCAGCATTTT